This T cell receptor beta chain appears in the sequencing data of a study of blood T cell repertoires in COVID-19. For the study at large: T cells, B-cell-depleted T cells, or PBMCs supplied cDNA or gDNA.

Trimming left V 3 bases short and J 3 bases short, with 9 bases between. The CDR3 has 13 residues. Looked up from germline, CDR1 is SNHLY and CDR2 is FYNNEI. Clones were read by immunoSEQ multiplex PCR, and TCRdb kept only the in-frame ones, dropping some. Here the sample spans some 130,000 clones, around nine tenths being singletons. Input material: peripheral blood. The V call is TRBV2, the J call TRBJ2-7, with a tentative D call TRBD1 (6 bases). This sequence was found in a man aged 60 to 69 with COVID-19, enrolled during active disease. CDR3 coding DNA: TGTGCCAGCAGTGACTGGGACAACTACGAGCAGTACTTC. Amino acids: CASSDWDNYEQYF.